This paragraph covers one T cell receptor beta chain sequence. Its target is unknown. Data came from immunoSEQ multiplex PCR; TCRdb stores just in-frame clones and leaves some out. This sample carries 110,000 to 150,000 clones, about 94% of them seen once, and the ten largest clones take around 1.9%. The sample is drawn from a study of cytomegalovirus exposure and HLA in healthy donors. Across the whole study: The same platform was used for the approximately 110 validation repertoires and the roughly 700 first-cohort repertoires, a later analysis reported. Study results and limitations: Among TCR sequences, most were rare, though some public TCRs appeared in many donors.

The sequenced sample consisted of PBMCs. This clonotype was obtained from a man in his late teens or twenties in good health and CMV-seropositive.

The DNA for the CDR3 is TGTGCCAGCAGCGTAGGTGCGGGAGGGAGCTACGAGCAGTACTTC. This translates into CASSVGAGGSYEQYF. The V and J genes are TRBV9 and TRBJ2-7; 9 bases agree with TRBD2. Trimming cost V 0 bases and J 3 bases; bases outside gene matches: 4. Germline loops: CDR1 SGDLS, CDR2 YYNGEE. CDR3 length: 15 residues. Supplemented by reference TRBV9 and TRBJ2-7, the full variable domain reads DSGVTQTPKHLITATGQRVTLRCSPRSGDLSVYWYQQSLDQGLQFLIQYYNGEERAKGNILERFSAQQFPDLHSELNLSSLELGDSALYFCASSVGAGGSYEQYFGPGTRLTVT.